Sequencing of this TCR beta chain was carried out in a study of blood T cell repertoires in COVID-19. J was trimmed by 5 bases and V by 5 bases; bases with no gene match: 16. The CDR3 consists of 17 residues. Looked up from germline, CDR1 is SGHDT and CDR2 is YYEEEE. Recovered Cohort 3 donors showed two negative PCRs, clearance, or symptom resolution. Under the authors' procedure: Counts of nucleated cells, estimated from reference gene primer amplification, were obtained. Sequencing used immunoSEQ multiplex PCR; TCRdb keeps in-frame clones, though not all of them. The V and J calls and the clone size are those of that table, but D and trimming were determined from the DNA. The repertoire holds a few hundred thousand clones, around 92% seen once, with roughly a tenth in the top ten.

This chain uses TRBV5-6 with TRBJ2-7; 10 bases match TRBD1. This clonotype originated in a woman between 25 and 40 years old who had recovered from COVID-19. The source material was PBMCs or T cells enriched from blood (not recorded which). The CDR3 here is CASRFGTGVLGIHEQYF. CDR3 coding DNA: TGTGCCAGCAGGTTTGGGACAGGGGTACTCGGTATCCACGAGCAGTACTTC.